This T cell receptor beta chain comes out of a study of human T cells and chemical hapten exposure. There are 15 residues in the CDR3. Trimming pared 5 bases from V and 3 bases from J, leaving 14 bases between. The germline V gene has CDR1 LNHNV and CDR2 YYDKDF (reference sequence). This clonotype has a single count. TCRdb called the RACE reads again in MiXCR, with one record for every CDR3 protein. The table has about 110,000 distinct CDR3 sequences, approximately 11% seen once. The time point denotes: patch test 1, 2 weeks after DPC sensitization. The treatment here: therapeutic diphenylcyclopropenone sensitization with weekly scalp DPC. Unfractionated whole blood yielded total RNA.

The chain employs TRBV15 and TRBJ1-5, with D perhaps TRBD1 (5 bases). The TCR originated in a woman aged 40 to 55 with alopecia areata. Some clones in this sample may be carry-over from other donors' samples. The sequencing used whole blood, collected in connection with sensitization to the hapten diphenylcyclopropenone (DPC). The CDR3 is CATSGDALVNQPQHF. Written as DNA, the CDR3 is TGTGCCACCAGCGGGGACGCCCTTGTCAATCAGCCCCAGCATTTT.